These T cell receptor beta chains were read from a single sample in a study of T cell responses to AZD1222 COVID-19 vaccine. Profiled with immunoSEQ multiplex PCR; TCRdb holds only in-frame clones, not every one. Of about 140,000 clones detected, about 89% appear once; the ten largest clones hold about 7.5%. The input for sequencing was peripheral blood, taken 28 days after the second dose of the MenACWY control vaccine. The receptors were gathered from an adult who received the MenACWY meningococcal vaccine as a control. Each CDR3 is given with its conserved first and last residue. Fields, in order: clone size, J gene, D gene, V gene, CDR3 protein, CDR3 DNA. D genes are given only for firm matches. Clone size is not always given. Where it is, it says once, few, many or a class for expanded clones.

NA TRBJ2-4 NA TRBV6-2/TRBV6-3 CASSHSLLAKNIQYF TGTGCCAGCAGTCACAGCCTTCTAGCCAAAAACATTCAGTACTTC
NA TRBJ2-1 TRBD1 TRBV19 CASSARDRVTNEQFF TGTGCCAGTAGTGCACGGGACAGGGTCACCAATGAGCAGTTCTTC
few TRBJ1-5 NA TRBV6-5 CASSDNNQPQHF TGTGCCAGCAGCGACAATAATCAGCCCCAGCATTTT
NA TRBJ1-2 NA TRBV6-5 CAAKHEANYGYTF TGTGCCGCGAAGCACGAGGCAAACTATGGCTACACCTTC
NA TRBJ2-7 NA TRBV7-9 CASSLYNTGIYEQYF TGTGCCAGCAGCTTATATAACACCGGCATCTACGAGCAGTACTTC
NA TRBJ1-5 NA TRBV12-3/TRBV12-4 CASSLAGRPQHF TGTGCCAGCAGTTTAGCCGGGCGGCCCCAGCATTTT
NA TRBJ1-4 TRBD1 TRBV5-1 CASSLGGTGNEKLFF TGCGCCAGCAGCTTGGGAGGGACAGGCAATGAAAAACTGTTTTTT
NA TRBJ1-1 NA TRBV10-2 CASSEYGDEAFF TGCGCCAGCAGTGAGTACGGAGATGAAGCTTTCTTT
NA TRBJ1-1 NA TRBV5-6 CASSFVQEEEAFF TGTGCCAGCAGCTTTGTCCAGGAGGAGGAAGCTTTCTTT
NA TRBJ2-3 NA TRBV6-5 CASSLQGSSTDTQYF TGTGCCAGCAGTTTACAGGGCTCGAGCACAGATACGCAGTATTTT
NA TRBJ1-1 NA TRBV7-2 CASSGALGGTEAFF TGTGCCAGCAGCGGAGCCTTAGGCGGCACTGAAGCTTTCTTT
NA TRBJ1-5 TRBD1 TRBV6-6 CASNLDRGWGQPQHF TGTGCCAGCAATCTTGACAGGGGGTGGGGTCAGCCCCAGCATTTT
NA TRBJ2-1 NA TRBV19 CASSIQRVTYNEQFF TGTGCCAGTAGTATTCAGCGGGTGACCTACAATGAGCAGTTCTTC
NA TRBJ2-2 TRBD1 TRBV24-1 CATSEGTGNSRELFF TGTGCCACCAGTGAAGGGACAGGGAATAGCAGGGAGCTGTTTTTT
few TRBJ2-1 NA TRBV15 CATSRDMDGGNEQFF TGTGCCACCAGCAGAGATATGGACGGGGGCAATGAGCAGTTCTTC
NA TRBJ2-7 TRBD1 TRBV28 CASRTRPGTANSYEQYF TGTGCCAGCAGGACCCGGCCCGGGACAGCTAACTCCTACGAGCAGTACTTC
NA TRBJ1-6 TRBD1 TRBV18 CASSPRQGRDSPLHF TGTGCCAGCTCTCCCCGACAGGGGCGCGATTCACCCCTCCACTTT
NA TRBJ1-6 NA TRBV30 CAWKPLTGTYNSPLHF TGTGCCTGGAAACCCTTAACGGGAACCTATAATTCACCCCTCCACTTT
NA TRBJ2-7 NA TRBV2 CASSLSNEQYF TGTGCCAGCAGCCTTTCAAACGAGCAGTACTTC
NA TRBJ2-7 TRBD2 TRBV10-3 CAIKGGTSAIGSYEQYF TGTGCCATCAAGGGGGGGACTAGCGCGATTGGCTCCTACGAGCAGTACTTC
NA TRBJ2-2 NA TRBV19 CASSMQGNTGELFF TGTGCCAGTAGTATGCAGGGTAACACCGGGGAGCTGTTTTTT
NA TRBJ2-4 NA TRBV12-3/TRBV12-4 CASSLALNIQYF TGTGCCAGCAGTTTAGCGCTTAACATTCAGTACTTC
NA TRBJ2-1 TRBD1 TRBV7-8 CASSQWTGGASYNEQFF TGTGCCAGCAGCCAATGGACAGGGGGCGCATCCTACAATGAGCAGTTCTTC
NA TRBJ1-5 NA TRBV6-6 CASSLLDQPQHF TGTGCCAGCAGTCTACTAGATCAGCCCCAGCATTTT
NA TRBJ1-5 NA TRBV3-1/TRBV3-2 CASSQKQGSQPQHF TGTGCCAGCAGCCAGAAACAGGGAAGTCAGCCCCAGCATTTT
NA TRBJ1-6 NA TRBV9 CASSPGSGSSPLHF TGTGCCAGCAGCCCCGGATCGGGGAGTTCACCCCTCCACTTT
NA TRBJ2-7 TRBD1 TRBV5-4 CASSHIDRAGYEQYF TGTGCCAGCAGCCATATCGACAGGGCAGGGTACGAGCAGTACTTC
once TRBJ1-3 NA TRBV12-3/TRBV12-4 CASSPGSGNTIYF TGTGCCAGCAGCCCAGGGAGTGGAAACACCATATATTTT
NA TRBJ2-2 TRBD1 TRBV19 CASTGGRTGELFF TGTGCCAGTACAGGGGGCAGGACCGGGGAGCTGTTTTTT
once TRBJ2-2 NA TRBV18 CASSPGGGAGELFF TGTGCCAGCTCACCAGGAGGGGGAGCCGGGGAGCTGTTTTTT
NA TRBJ1-1 TRBD1 TRBV10-3 CAISETRDRGTEAFF TGTGCCATCAGTGAGACCCGGGACAGGGGCACTGAAGCTTTCTTT
NA TRBJ2-1 TRBD2 TRBV27 CASSSGLAMENEQFF TGTGCCAGCAGTTCGGGACTAGCGATGGAGAATGAGCAGTTCTTC
once TRBJ2-5 TRBD1 TRBV5-7 CASSTIRDSSLKETQYF TGTGCCAGCAGCACGATCCGGGACAGCAGCTTGAAAGAGACCCAGTACTTC
NA TRBJ2-7 NA TRBV25-1 CASSDLVSYEQYF TGTGCCAGCAGTGACCTGGTCTCCTACGAGCAGTACTTC
NA TRBJ1-3 NA TRBV6-2/TRBV6-3 CASSYRVRNTIYF TGTGCCAGCAGTTACCGGGTGCGGAACACCATATATTTT
NA TRBJ2-1 TRBD2 TRBV11-2 CASSLELEAGVRGEQFF TGTGCCAGCAGCTTAGAATTGGAAGCGGGAGTACGCGGTGAGCAGTTCTTC
NA TRBJ1-2 TRBD1 TRBV6-2/TRBV6-3 CASSPPLNQGDYGYTF TGTGCCAGCAGCCCTCCGTTGAATCAGGGGGACTATGGCTACACCTTC
NA TRBJ1-4 TRBD1 TRBV6-5 CASSYSGTGYEKLFF TGTGCCAGCAGTTATTCAGGGACAGGGTATGAAAAACTGTTTTTT
NA TRBJ1-4 TRBD1 TRBV5-6 CASTAGGAGEKLFF TGTGCCAGCACCGCAGGGGGCGCCGGTGAAAAACTGTTTTTT
NA TRBJ1-1 NA TRBV7-2 CASSSHMNTEAFF TGTGCCAGCAGCTCACACATGAACACTGAAGCTTTCTTT
NA TRBJ1-5 NA TRBV7-9 CASSSADRNQPQHF TGTGCCAGCAGCTCCGCGGACAGAAATCAGCCCCAGCATTTT
NA TRBJ1-6 NA TRBV19 CASSIFRGNSPLHF TGTGCCAGTAGTATATTTAGGGGGAATTCACCCCTCCACTTT
NA TRBJ2-5 TRBD1 TRBV4-3 CASSQNRGETQYF TGCGCCAGCAGCCAAAACAGGGGAGAGACCCAGTACTTC
NA TRBJ2-7 TRBD1 TRBV19 CASSSEEFRTGEGEQYF TGTGCCAGTAGCTCTGAAGAGTTCAGGACAGGGGAGGGCGAGCAGTACTTC
NA TRBJ2-1 NA TRBV5-6 CASSSTGSYNEQFF TGTGCCAGCAGCTCAACAGGGTCCTACAATGAGCAGTTCTTC
NA TRBJ2-2 NA TRBV5-1 CASSLESLHTGELFF TGCGCCAGCAGCTTGGAGTCCCTACACACCGGGGAGCTGTTTTTT
NA TRBJ2-3 NA TRBV21-1 CASIGRPDTQYF TGTGCCAGCATCGGGCGACCAGATACGCAGTATTTT
NA TRBJ1-6 NA TRBV6-1 CASHRYNSPLHF TGTGCCAGCCACCGCTATAATTCACCCCTCCACTTT
NA TRBJ1-2 NA TRBV4-3 CASSQVSVPTFGYTF TGCGCCAGCAGCCAAGTTTCGGTACCGACGTTTGGCTACACCTTC
NA TRBJ2-3 TRBD1 TRBV16 CASSSTGILDTQYF TGTGCCAGCAGCTCGACAGGGATCTTGGATACGCAGTATTTT
NA TRBJ2-7 TRBD1 TRBV7-2 CASSSPLRTGSYEQYF TGTGCCAGCAGCTCCCCCCTTCGGACAGGTAGCTACGAGCAGTACTTC
NA TRBJ1-2 TRBD1 TRBV27 CASRSSGGEYGYTF TGTGCCAGCAGATCTTCAGGGGGCGAGTATGGCTACACCTTC
NA TRBJ1-4 TRBD1 TRBV5-1 CASGLGQGNEKLFF TGCGCCAGCGGACTGGGACAGGGTAATGAAAAACTGTTTTTT